This T cell receptor (beta chain) was retrieved from a study of OX40 agonist ivuxolimab in advanced cancers. Whole-study context: Intravenous ivuxolimab at 0.01 to 10 mg/kg was given to patients every 2 weeks.

Overall study findings and caveats: Averaging showed that CD8+ T cells had more expanded clones than CD4+ did. The antigen specificity of the peripheral T cells (those that were expanded) was not determined.

Sequenced by immunoSEQ multiplex PCR; TCRdb stores in-frame clones only, minus some. The table lists about 30,000 clones, 82% of them singletons. On this clone itself: What it binds is unknown.

This clonotype was sampled from an adult with an advanced solid tumor such as melanoma, head and neck, liver or kidney cancer. Specimen: CD4+ or CD8+ T cells sorted from blood, collected in a trial of the OX40 agonist ivuxolimab.

The DNA of the CDR3 is TGTGCCAGCAGCGCAGGGTTTGGGGGCGAGCAGTACTTC. Protein sequence: CASSAGFGGEQYF. The chain has TRBV9 and TRBJ2-7; TRBD1 or TRBD2 may be the D gene (5 bases each). The germline V gene has CDR1 SGDLS and CDR2 YYNGEE. V lost 3 bases, J lost 6 bases, and 13 bases lay in between. The CDR3 consists of 13 residues.